This T cell receptor beta chain was retrieved from a study of T cell responses to AZD1222 COVID-19 vaccine. The study's findings and limits: Close to half of spike-specific TCRs reportedly recognize unmutated variant regions. Donors skewed white British and female; clonal diversity was possibly underestimated. When two AZD1222 doses had been given, Spike-specific TCR breadth and depth rose. Repertoire sampling happened only post peak T cell response.

Germline CDR1 SGHTA, CDR2 FQGTGA. V was shortened by 6 bases and J by 3 bases, with 12 bases between the two germline ends. The CDR3 has 13 amino acids. The protocol was immunoSEQ multiplex PCR, while the TCRdb copy is restricted to in-frame clones and leaves out a portion. This sample has about 150,000 clones, with roughly 89% found just once. For this clone: Antigen unknown.

The TCR sequence derives from an adult who received the MenACWY meningococcal vaccine as a control. The chain uses TRBV7-3 and TRBJ2-7; a possible D gene is TRBD2 (5 bases). Sequenced here: peripheral blood, sampled 28 days after the second dose of the MenACWY control vaccine. CDR3 DNA: TGTGCCAGCAGTTCCGGGGTAGGCTACGAGCAGTACTTC. This translates into CASSSGVGYEQYF.